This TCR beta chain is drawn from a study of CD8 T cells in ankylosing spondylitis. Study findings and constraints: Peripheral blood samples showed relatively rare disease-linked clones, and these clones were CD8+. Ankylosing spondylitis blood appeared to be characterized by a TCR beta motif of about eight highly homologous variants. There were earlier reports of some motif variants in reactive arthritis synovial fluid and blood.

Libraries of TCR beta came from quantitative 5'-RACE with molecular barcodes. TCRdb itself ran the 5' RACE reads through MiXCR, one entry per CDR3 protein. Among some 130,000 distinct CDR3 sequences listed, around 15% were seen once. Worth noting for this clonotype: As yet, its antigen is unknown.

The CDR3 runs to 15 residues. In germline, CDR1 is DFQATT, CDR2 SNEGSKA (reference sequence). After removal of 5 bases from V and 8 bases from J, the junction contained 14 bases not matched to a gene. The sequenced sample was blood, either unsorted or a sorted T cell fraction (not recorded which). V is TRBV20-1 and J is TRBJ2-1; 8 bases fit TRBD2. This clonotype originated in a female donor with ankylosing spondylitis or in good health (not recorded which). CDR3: CSAGSGTSGLDEQFF. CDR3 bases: TGCAGTGCTGGTTCCGGGACTAGTGGATTGGATGAGCAGTTCTTC.